This T cell receptor (beta chain) was recovered during a study of blood T cell repertoires in COVID-19. The overall study: Sample material is recorded as cDNA or gDNA derived from T cells, B-cell-depleted T cells, or PBMCs.

Authors' analysis steps: How many nucleated cells were present was estimated from reference gene primer amplification. Sequencing was performed with immunoSEQ multiplex PCR; in TCRdb, only in-frame clones are kept and a portion is missing. V and J calls and clone size are those listed in that table; D and trimming were worked out from the DNA. The table has roughly 200,000 clones, roughly 90% seen once. This CDR3 has 15 amino acids. Trimming took off 3 bases at V and 1 base at J, with 10 bases between the two ends. CDR1 is KGHSH and CDR2 is LQKENI in the germline V gene. Sequenced input: PBMCs or T cells enriched from blood (not recorded which). The V call is TRBV18, the J call TRBJ2-1; TRBD1 might be the D (7 bases). This TCR was sampled from a woman between 25 and 40 years old with acute COVID-19. The CDR3 is CASSPRGESYNEQFF. Here the CDR3 DNA reads TGTGCCAGCTCACCCAGGGGGGAGTCCTACAATGAGCAGTTCTTC.